These T cell receptor beta chains were read from a single sample in a study of T cell responses to AZD1222 COVID-19 vaccine. Only in-frame clones appear in the TCRdb table, and some are missing; sequencing was by immunoSEQ multiplex PCR. Counted here are under 200,000 clones, 88% occurring once; the ten biggest clones make up approximately 4.3%. This specimen was peripheral blood, taken 28 days after the second AZD1222 dose. The receptors come from an adult who received the AZD1222 COVID-19 vaccine. Each CDR3 is given with its conserved first and last residue. Fields, in order: V gene, J gene, D gene, clone size, CDR3 protein, CDR3 DNA. The D gene is left open where the match is weak. Only part of the rows carry a size: once, few, many, or a class if the clone is expanded.

>TRBV9|TRBJ1-1|NA|NA
CASSRTNTEAFF
TGTGCCAGCAGCAGGACAAACACTGAAGCTTTCTTT
>TRBV3-1/TRBV3-2|TRBJ1-1|NA|NA
CASSQNRVMNTEAFF
TGTGCCAGCAGCCAAAACAGGGTAATGAACACTGAAGCTTTCTTT
>TRBV19|TRBJ2-3|NA|NA
CASSLGNGGATDTQYF
TGTGCCAGTAGCCTAGGGAACGGTGGGGCAACAGATACGCAGTATTTT
>TRBV6-5|TRBJ2-5|NA|once
CASSYSSVKETQYF
TGTGCCAGCAGTTACTCTAGCGTCAAAGAGACCCAGTACTTC
>TRBV23-1|TRBJ1-3|NA|NA
CASSQGAGEFGNTIYF
TGCGCCAGCAGTCAAGGGGCAGGGGAGTTCGGAAACACCATATATTTT
>TRBV15|TRBJ2-2|TRBD2|NA
CATSREAGGRPGELFF
TGTGCCACCAGCAGAGAGGCGGGGGGGAGACCCGGGGAGCTGTTTTTT
>TRBV5-1|TRBJ2-5|NA|NA
CASSLSTLRETQYF
TGCGCCAGCAGCTTGTCGACCCTACGGGAGACCCAGTACTTC
>TRBV3-1/TRBV3-2|TRBJ1-4|NA|few
CASSPQERNEKLFF
TGTGCCAGCAGCCCACAGGAGCGTAATGAAAAACTGTTTTTT
>TRBV7-6|TRBJ1-4|NA|NA
CASSLQGRKLFF
TGTGCCAGCAGCTTACAGGGGAGAAAACTGTTTTTT
>TRBV20-1|TRBJ1-2|NA|NA
CSASSGALGYTF
TGCAGTGCTAGTTCAGGGGCGCTTGGCTACACCTTC
>TRBV14|TRBJ2-7|NA|NA
CASSLEVDEQYF
TGTGCCAGCAGCCTGGAGGTCGACGAGCAGTACTTC
>TRBV7-2|TRBJ1-1|NA|NA
CASSPTRDTSTEAFF
TGTGCCAGCAGCCCTACAAGGGACACCTCCACTGAAGCTTTCTTT
>TRBV6-5|TRBJ2-7|NA|NA
CASSRRQGYEQYF
TGTGCCAGCAGCCGACGCCAGGGCTACGAGCAGTACTTC
>TRBV19|TRBJ1-1|NA|NA
CASRGGYLGNTEAFF
TGTGCCAGTAGGGGAGGGTACTTGGGGAACACTGAAGCTTTCTTT
>TRBV29-1|TRBJ1-2|NA|NA
CSVEGPNQYGYTF
TGCAGCGTTGAAGGGCCCAACCAGTATGGCTACACCTTC
>TRBV30|TRBJ1-1|NA|NA
CAYGRVGSEAFF
TGTGCCTATGGGAGGGTAGGAAGTGAAGCTTTCTTT
>TRBV5-6|TRBJ2-7|NA|NA
CASSSTEPSYEQYF
TGTGCCAGCAGCTCCACGGAACCCTCCTACGAGCAGTACTTC
>TRBV19|TRBJ1-4|NA|NA
CASSIPSTGKLFF
TGTGCCAGTAGTATTCCGTCCACTGGAAAACTGTTTTTT
>TRBV6-5|TRBJ1-5|NA|NA
CASSPVTQGHQPQHF
TGTGCCAGCAGTCCCGTTACCCAGGGACATCAGCCCCAGCATTTT
>TRBV2|TRBJ2-7|NA|once
CASRDRDKGYEQYF
TGTGCCAGCAGGGACCGGGACAAAGGTTACGAGCAGTACTTC
>TRBV3-1/TRBV3-2|TRBJ2-2|TRBD1|NA
CASSRDSTTGELFF
TGTGCCAGCAGCAGGGACAGCACCACCGGGGAGCTGTTTTTT
>TRBV27|TRBJ1-6|NA|once
CASSNQQSPGGNSPLHF
TGTGCCAGCAGTAACCAACAATCTCCGGGCGGGAATTCACCCCTCCACTTT
>TRBV18|TRBJ1-5|NA|NA
CASSPDRMNQPQHF
TGTGCCAGCTCCCCAGACAGGATGAATCAGCCCCAGCATTTT
>TRBV5-4|TRBJ2-2|NA|NA
CAPTEGGGTGELFF
TGTGCCCCCACAGAGGGGGGGGGCACCGGGGAGCTGTTTTTT
>TRBV5-5|TRBJ2-3|NA|few
CASSLSIGAGTDTQYF
TGTGCCAGCAGCTTGTCCATTGGGGCAGGGACAGATACGCAGTATTTT
>TRBV19|TRBJ1-1|NA|NA
CASSIARAEAFF
TGTGCCAGTAGTATAGCGAGGGCAGAAGCTTTCTTT
>TRBV5-1|TRBJ2-3|NA|NA
CASSLERFDTQYF
TGCGCCAGCAGCTTGGAAAGATTTGATACGCAGTATTTT
>TRBV5-1|TRBJ1-1|TRBD1|NA
CASSRLTGVNTEAFF
TGCGCCAGCAGCAGACTGACAGGGGTTAACACTGAAGCTTTCTTT
>TRBV3-1/TRBV3-2|TRBJ2-2|NA|NA
CASSLENTGELFF
TGTGCCAGCAGCCTGGAGAACACCGGGGAGCTGTTTTTT
>TRBV9|TRBJ1-1|NA|NA
CASSVATQNTEAFF
TGTGCCAGCAGCGTAGCCACCCAGAACACTGAAGCTTTCTTT
>TRBV11-1|TRBJ2-7|NA|NA
CASSLELGTAEQYF
TGTGCCAGCAGCTTAGAACTGGGCACCGCCGAGCAGTACTTC
>TRBV29-1|TRBJ1-1|NA|NA
CSAEGGEWLSTEAFF
TGCAGCGCCGAGGGCGGGGAATGGTTGAGCACTGAAGCTTTCTTT
>TRBV4-3|TRBJ2-2|NA|NA
CASSHYRNTGELFF
TGCGCCAGCAGCCATTACAGAAACACCGGGGAGCTGTTTTTT
>TRBV24-1|TRBJ2-3|NA|NA
CATSEWGVEDTQYF
TGTGCCACCAGTGAATGGGGGGTCGAGGATACGCAGTATTTT
>TRBV15|TRBJ2-7|TRBD1|NA
CATSLDRGPSYEQYF
TGTGCCACCAGCCTGGACAGGGGACCTTCCTACGAGCAGTACTTC
>TRBV5-4|TRBJ1-1|NA|NA
CASGGVNTEAFF
TGTGCCAGCGGGGGGGTGAACACTGAAGCTTTCTTT
>TRBV7-2|TRBJ1-6|NA|NA
CASSLAGVGRTLNSPLHF
TGTGCCAGCAGCTTAGCCGGCGTCGGACGAACGCTTAATTCACCCCTCCACTTT
>TRBV4-2|TRBJ1-4|NA|NA
CASSQITGLPNEKLFF
TGTGCCAGCAGCCAAATAACAGGGCTCCCTAATGAAAAACTGTTTTTT
>TRBV7-2|TRBJ1-1|NA|NA
CASSPLGNRVNTEAFF
TGTGCCAGCAGCCCCCTAGGTAATCGGGTGAACACTGAAGCTTTCTTT
>TRBV5-1|TRBJ1-1|TRBD1|NA
CASNTGAGTEAFF
TGCGCCAGTAACACAGGGGCGGGCACTGAAGCTTTCTTT
>TRBV18|TRBJ1-2|TRBD1|NA
CASSPPEGTGVYGYTF
TGTGCCAGCTCACCCCCCGAAGGGACAGGGGTATATGGCTACACCTTC
>TRBV19|TRBJ1-2|NA|NA
CASSARGDGYTF
TGTGCCAGTAGTGCTCGTGGGGACGGCTACACCTTC
>TRBV5-4|TRBJ1-1|NA|NA
CASSFAGGIEAFF
TGTGCCAGCAGCTTTGCCGGGGGGATTGAAGCTTTCTTT